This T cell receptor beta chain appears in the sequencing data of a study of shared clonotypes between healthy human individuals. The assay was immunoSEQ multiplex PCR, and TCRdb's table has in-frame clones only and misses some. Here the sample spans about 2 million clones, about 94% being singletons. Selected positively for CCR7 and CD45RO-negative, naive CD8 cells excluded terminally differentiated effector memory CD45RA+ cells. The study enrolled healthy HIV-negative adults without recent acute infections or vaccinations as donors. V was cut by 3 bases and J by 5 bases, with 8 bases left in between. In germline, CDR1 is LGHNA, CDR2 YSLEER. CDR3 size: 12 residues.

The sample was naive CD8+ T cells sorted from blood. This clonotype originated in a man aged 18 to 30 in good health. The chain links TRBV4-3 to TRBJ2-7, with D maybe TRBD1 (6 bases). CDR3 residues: CASSHGQNEQYF. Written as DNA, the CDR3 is TGCGCCAGCAGCCACGGACAGAACGAGCAGTACTTC.